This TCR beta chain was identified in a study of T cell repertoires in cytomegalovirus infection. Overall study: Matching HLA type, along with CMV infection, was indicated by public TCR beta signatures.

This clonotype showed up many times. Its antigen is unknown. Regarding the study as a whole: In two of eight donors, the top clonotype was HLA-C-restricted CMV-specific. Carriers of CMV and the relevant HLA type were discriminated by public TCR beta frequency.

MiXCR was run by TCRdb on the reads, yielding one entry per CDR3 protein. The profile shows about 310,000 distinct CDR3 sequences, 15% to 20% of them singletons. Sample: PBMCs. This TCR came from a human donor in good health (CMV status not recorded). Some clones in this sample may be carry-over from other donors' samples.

The CDR3 DNA reads as TGTGCCAGCAGGACAGGGGCCAATGAGCAGTTCTTC. Amino acids: CASRTGANEQFF. This chain uses TRBV7-9 with TRBJ2-1; 8 positions match TRBD1. The junction had 1 base not matched to a gene; V was cut back by 6 bases and J by 6 bases. CDR1 and CDR2 from the germline V gene are SEHNR and FQNEAQ (reference sequence). There are 12 residues in the CDR3.